This is a list of T cell receptor beta chains from one sample in a study of blood T cell repertoires in COVID-19. TCRdb keeps only in-frame clones here, not all; method: immunoSEQ multiplex PCR. Of more than 400,000 clones in the sample, roughly 87% were seen once. Sample: PBMCs or T cells enriched from blood (not recorded which). The receptor source for this set is a man younger than 35 who had recovered from COVID-19. Each CDR3 is given with its conserved first and last residue. Fields, in order: CDR3 protein, CDR3 DNA, V gene, clone size, D gene, J gene, CDR3 length. The D gene is left open where the match is weak. For some rows the clone size is stated as once, few or many, or as a class when expanded; others skip it.

CDR3 protein: CAISGQNYGYTF; CDR3 DNA: TGTGCCATCAGTGGTCAGAACTATGGCTACACCTTC; V gene: TRBV10-3; clone size: .; D gene: .; J gene: TRBJ1-2; CDR3 length: 12
CDR3 protein: CAWSAGLNNQPQHF; CDR3 DNA: TGTGCCTGGAGTGCGGGACTAAACAATCAGCCCCAGCATTTT; V gene: TRBV30; clone size: .; D gene: .; J gene: TRBJ1-5; CDR3 length: 14
CDR3 protein: CASSITGQGGNSPLHF; CDR3 DNA: TGTGCCAGTAGTATTACCGGACAGGGTGGTAATTCACCCCTCCACTTT; V gene: TRBV19; clone size: .; D gene: TRBD1; J gene: TRBJ1-6; CDR3 length: 16
CDR3 protein: CASSWDREQPISYNEQFF; CDR3 DNA: TGTGCCAGCAGCTGGGACAGGGAGCAGCCGATCTCCTACAATGAGCAGTTCTTC; V gene: TRBV9; clone size: .; D gene: TRBD1; J gene: TRBJ2-1; CDR3 length: 18
CDR3 protein: CASSLKEGLAGYNEQFF; CDR3 DNA: TGTGCCAGCAGCTTAAAGGAGGGGTTAGCGGGCTACAATGAGCAGTTCTTC; V gene: TRBV7-6; clone size: .; D gene: TRBD2; J gene: TRBJ2-1; CDR3 length: 17
CDR3 protein: CATSRDHKGGADTQYF; CDR3 DNA: TGTGCCACCAGCAGAGATCATAAAGGGGGCGCAGATACGCAGTATTTT; V gene: TRBV15; clone size: .; D gene: TRBD1; J gene: TRBJ2-3; CDR3 length: 16
CDR3 protein: CASSLDGQGYNSPLHF; CDR3 DNA: TGTGCCAGCAGCTTAGATGGACAGGGCTACAATTCACCCCTCCACTTT; V gene: TRBV7-2; clone size: .; D gene: TRBD1; J gene: TRBJ1-6; CDR3 length: 16
CDR3 protein: CASFFTGGAAEAFF; CDR3 DNA: TGTGCCAGCTTCTTTACGGGGGGGGCAGCTGAAGCTTTCTTT; V gene: TRBV28; clone size: .; D gene: .; J gene: TRBJ1-1; CDR3 length: 14
CDR3 protein: CASSGVTSGGRIGQETQYF; CDR3 DNA: TGTGCCAGCAGTGGAGTAACTAGCGGGGGGAGGATTGGGCAAGAGACCCAGTACTTC; V gene: TRBV2; clone size: .; D gene: TRBD2; J gene: TRBJ2-5; CDR3 length: 19
CDR3 protein: CASSLRENTEAFF; CDR3 DNA: TGTGCCAGCAGCCTCAGGGAGAACACTGAAGCTTTCTTT; V gene: TRBV7-8; clone size: .; D gene: .; J gene: TRBJ1-1; CDR3 length: 13
CDR3 protein: CSVEEAGANEKLFF; CDR3 DNA: TGCAGCGTTGAAGAGGCAGGGGCTAATGAAAAACTGTTTTTT; V gene: TRBV29-1; clone size: .; D gene: .; J gene: TRBJ1-4; CDR3 length: 14
CDR3 protein: CASSKHETGASSYNSPLHF; CDR3 DNA: TGTGCCAGCAGCAAACACGAGACAGGGGCCAGCTCCTATAATTCACCCCTCCACTTT; V gene: TRBV21-1; clone size: .; D gene: .; J gene: TRBJ1-6; CDR3 length: 19
CDR3 protein: CASSSTQASYGYTF; CDR3 DNA: TGTGCCAGCAGCTCGACACAGGCTTCCTATGGCTACACCTTC; V gene: TRBV11-2; clone size: once; D gene: .; J gene: TRBJ1-2; CDR3 length: 14
CDR3 protein: CASSNGGVSNQPQHF; CDR3 DNA: TGTGCCAGTAGTAACGGGGGTGTAAGCAATCAGCCCCAGCATTTT; V gene: TRBV19; clone size: .; D gene: .; J gene: TRBJ1-5; CDR3 length: 15
CDR3 protein: CASSLGTSGSYEQFF; CDR3 DNA: TGTGCCAGCAGTTTAGGGACTAGCGGGAGCTATGAGCAGTTCTTC; V gene: TRBV6-5; clone size: once; D gene: TRBD2; J gene: TRBJ2-1; CDR3 length: 15
CDR3 protein: CASSRGLVSFF; CDR3 DNA: TGTGCCAGCAGCCGGGGACTAGTCTCGTTCTTC; V gene: TRBV6-2/TRBV6-3; clone size: .; D gene: TRBD2; J gene: TRBJ2-1; CDR3 length: 11
CDR3 protein: CASSALAGAPYNEQFF; CDR3 DNA: TGTGCCAGCAGCGCATTAGCGGGAGCCCCCTACAATGAGCAGTTCTTC; V gene: TRBV9; clone size: once; D gene: TRBD2; J gene: TRBJ2-1; CDR3 length: 16
CDR3 protein: CASSPGQGAHTDTQYF; CDR3 DNA: TGTGCCAGCAGCCCGGGACAGGGCGCACACACAGATACGCAGTATTTT; V gene: TRBV11-3; clone size: .; D gene: TRBD1; J gene: TRBJ2-3; CDR3 length: 16
CDR3 protein: CATHQGGSDRRYTF; CDR3 DNA: TGTGCCACCCACCAGGGAGGGTCGGATCGTCGCTACACCTTC; V gene: TRBV6-5; clone size: .; D gene: .; J gene: TRBJ1-2; CDR3 length: 14
CDR3 protein: CAWGKPGSNQPQHF; CDR3 DNA: TGTGCCTGGGGTAAACCGGGGAGCAATCAGCCCCAGCATTTT; V gene: TRBV30; clone size: .; D gene: .; J gene: TRBJ1-5; CDR3 length: 14
CDR3 protein: CASSGVVDTQYF; CDR3 DNA: TGTGCCAGCAGCGGAGTTGTAGATACGCAGTATTTT; V gene: TRBV28; clone size: .; D gene: .; J gene: TRBJ2-3; CDR3 length: 12
CDR3 protein: CASSNPGSGEAFF; CDR3 DNA: TGTGCCAGCAGCAATCCAGGGTCCGGTGAAGCTTTCTTT; V gene: TRBV6-2/TRBV6-3; clone size: few; D gene: .; J gene: TRBJ1-1; CDR3 length: 13
CDR3 protein: CASSPGIAGNTDTQYF; CDR3 DNA: TGTGCCAGCTCACCCGGAATAGCGGGGAACACAGATACGCAGTATTTT; V gene: TRBV18; clone size: .; D gene: TRBD2; J gene: TRBJ2-3; CDR3 length: 16
CDR3 protein: CATGGLAGVSEQYF; CDR3 DNA: TGTGCCACAGGGGGACTAGCGGGAGTAAGCGAGCAGTACTTC; V gene: TRBV19; clone size: .; D gene: TRBD2; J gene: TRBJ2-7; CDR3 length: 14
CDR3 protein: CAISESPTAWTGRYGYTF; CDR3 DNA: TGTGCCATCAGTGAGTCTCCTACCGCCTGGACAGGCCGCTATGGCTACACCTTC; V gene: TRBV10-3; clone size: .; D gene: TRBD1; J gene: TRBJ1-2; CDR3 length: 18
CDR3 protein: CASSWDREANEKLFF; CDR3 DNA: TGCGCCAGCAGCTGGGACAGGGAGGCTAATGAAAAACTGTTTTTT; V gene: TRBV5-1; clone size: .; D gene: TRBD1; J gene: TRBJ1-4; CDR3 length: 15
CDR3 protein: CSIGTDLYEQYF; CDR3 DNA: TGCAGCATCGGGACAGATCTCTACGAGCAGTACTTC; V gene: TRBV29-1; clone size: .; D gene: TRBD1; J gene: TRBJ2-7; CDR3 length: 12
CDR3 protein: CASSVQGTNTEAFF; CDR3 DNA: TGTGCCAGCAGCGTCCAGGGTACGAACACTGAAGCTTTCTTT; V gene: TRBV9; clone size: .; D gene: .; J gene: TRBJ1-1; CDR3 length: 14
CDR3 protein: CASSFSEETQYF; CDR3 DNA: TGTGCCAGCAGTTTTAGTGAGGAGACCCAGTACTTC; V gene: TRBV12-3/TRBV12-4; clone size: .; D gene: .; J gene: TRBJ2-5; CDR3 length: 12
CDR3 protein: CASSSPSGQETQYF; CDR3 DNA: TGTGCCAGCAGCTCGCCTAGCGGACAAGAGACCCAGTACTTC; V gene: TRBV7-9; clone size: .; D gene: TRBD2; J gene: TRBJ2-5; CDR3 length: 14
CDR3 protein: CASSYQEGGEAFF; CDR3 DNA: TGTGCCAGCAGTTATCAGGAGGGGGGGGAAGCTTTCTTT; V gene: TRBV6-5; clone size: .; D gene: .; J gene: TRBJ1-1; CDR3 length: 13
CDR3 protein: CTSSRDTRNTEAFF; CDR3 DNA: TGCACCAGCAGCCGGGACACGAGGAACACTGAAGCTTTCTTT; V gene: TRBV1; clone size: .; D gene: .; J gene: TRBJ1-1; CDR3 length: 14
CDR3 protein: CASSLVPATNEKLFF; CDR3 DNA: TGTGCCAGCAGCTTAGTGCCGGCAACTAATGAAAAACTGTTTTTT; V gene: TRBV7-9; clone size: .; D gene: .; J gene: TRBJ1-4; CDR3 length: 15
CDR3 protein: CASSLGDIQETQYF; CDR3 DNA: TGTGCCAGCAGCTTAGGGGACATCCAAGAGACCCAGTACTTC; V gene: TRBV7-9; clone size: once; D gene: .; J gene: TRBJ2-5; CDR3 length: 14
CDR3 protein: CASSFSSEQYF; CDR3 DNA: TGTGCCAGCAGCTTTAGCTCCGAGCAGTACTTC; V gene: TRBV13; clone size: once; D gene: .; J gene: TRBJ2-7; CDR3 length: 11
CDR3 protein: CASSPPRPSGNTIYF; CDR3 DNA: TGTGCCAGCAGCCCACCTAGACCCTCTGGAAACACCATATATTTT; V gene: TRBV13; clone size: .; D gene: .; J gene: TRBJ1-3; CDR3 length: 15
CDR3 protein: CASSAKQGANYGYTF; CDR3 DNA: TGTGCCAGCAGCGCAAAACAGGGGGCGAATTATGGCTACACCTTC; V gene: TRBV5-4; clone size: .; D gene: TRBD1; J gene: TRBJ1-2; CDR3 length: 15
CDR3 protein: CASRRTGYDDEQYF; CDR3 DNA: TGTGCCAGCAGGCGTACAGGGTATGACGACGAGCAGTACTTC; V gene: TRBV7-9; clone size: once; D gene: .; J gene: TRBJ2-7; CDR3 length: 14
CDR3 protein: CASRRGQEGAEQYF; CDR3 DNA: TGTGCCAGCCGCCGAGGGCAGGAGGGCGCCGAGCAGTACTTC; V gene: TRBV6-5; clone size: .; D gene: .; J gene: TRBJ2-7; CDR3 length: 14
CDR3 protein: CASSQETRADLGGYTF; CDR3 DNA: TGCGCCAGCAGCCAAGAAACGAGGGCTGATCTAGGGGGCTACACCTTC; V gene: TRBV4-1; clone size: .; D gene: .; J gene: TRBJ1-2; CDR3 length: 16
CDR3 protein: CASSWIRDRGNQPQHF; CDR3 DNA: TGCGCCAGCAGCTGGATCCGGGACAGGGGCAATCAGCCCCAGCATTTT; V gene: TRBV5-1; clone size: .; D gene: TRBD1; J gene: TRBJ1-5; CDR3 length: 16
CDR3 protein: CASSFYDRDLRPLHF; CDR3 DNA: TGTGCCAGCAGCTTTTATGACAGGGACCTAAGACCCCTCCACTTT; V gene: TRBV5-5; clone size: .; D gene: TRBD1; J gene: TRBJ1-6; CDR3 length: 15